This T cell receptor beta chain was observed in a study of a mutant IDH1 vaccine in newly diagnosed glioma. The assay was immunoSEQ multiplex PCR, and TCRdb's table has in-frame clones only and misses some. Of roughly 56,000 clones listed, roughly 75% are singletons. Regarding this clone: The antigen remains undetermined.

The CDR3 extends over 14 amino acids. Trimming removed 7 bases from V and 2 bases from J; junction bases left unmatched: 4. CDR1 is SGHRS, CDR2 YFSETQ, per germline. Time point in this sample: week 47, end of study. Vaccinated patients received 300 ug of mutant IDH1 20-mer peptide per dose, with topical imiquimod. The specimen comprised PBMCs, sampled from a glioma patient whose treatment included an IDH1 peptide vaccine. This chain links TRBV5-1 with TRBJ2-1; 9 nucleotides align to TRBD1. This receptor was obtained from a man in his forties or fifties with glioma. This chain's CDR3 is CASSGDRAYNEQFF. The CDR3 DNA sequence: TGCGCCAGCTCCGGGGACAGGGCCTACAATGAGCAGTTCTTC.